Detailed here is one TCR beta chain. The antigen is unknown. The sample comes from a study of identifying expanded T cells in peripheral blood. Notes on the study in general: Technical replicates showed approximately 1.2 changed clones; approximately 2 weeks about 16; four weeks 19. Clone count variance between two-week samples rose with total template count.

The data were produced by immunoSEQ multiplex PCR, yet TCRdb's version contains in-frame clones alone and is incomplete. The sample holds fewer than 130,000 clones, roughly 89% seen once. Collection occurred without any documented infections or immune events in donors. The clonotype originates from a person between 18 and 75 years old in good health. The sequencing sample was made of blood.

The CDR3 is CASTKPRAGDYGYTF. The CDR3 DNA reads TGTGCCAGCACCAAACCCAGGGCAGGTGACTATGGCTACACCTTC. The chain employs TRBV5-6 and TRBJ1-2; TRBD1 might be the D (5 bases). Trimming left V 6 bases short and J 3 bases short, with 18 bases between. Per the germline V gene, CDR1 is SGHDT and CDR2 is YYEEEE. The CDR3 consists of 15 residues.